This TCR beta chain appears in the sequencing data of a study of human T cells and chemical hapten exposure. At the level of the study: Minor pooled library volume differences mainly drove per-sample TCR yield variation.

This clonotype was recorded many times. Total RNA was isolated from unfractionated whole blood. Unique molecular identifiers were attached to individual cDNA molecules within the library. Original processing notes: Sampled TCR counts reached a median of around 94,000 per sample, with values ranging from roughly 20,000 to 750,000. TCRdb reprocessed the 5' RACE reads with MiXCR, giving one entry per CDR3 protein. These V and J calls derive from TCRdb rather than the authors' analysis. The sample shows approximately 150,000 distinct CDR3 sequences, approximately 4% of them seen only once. This sequence was found in a female donor in good health.

The CDR3: CASSVLAGGLSYNEQFF. The CDR3 DNA sequence: TGTGCCAGTAGTGTCCTAGCGGGGGGGCTTTCCTACAATGAGCAGTTCTTC. The rearrangement uses TRBV19 and TRBJ2-1, with 12 bases that match TRBD2. CDR3 length: 17 residues. Germline values: CDR1 LNHDA, CDR2 SQIVND (reference sequence). Trimming cost V 5 bases and J 1 base; bases outside gene matches: 6.